This T cell receptor beta chain was captured in a study of cytomegalovirus exposure and HLA in healthy donors. Study overall: Prior work identified more than 90 million unique TCR beta sequences in 150 million to 200 million T cells.

General observations from the study: A missense variant in DCLRE1C was later tied to TCR beta V- and J-gene trimming. When presence/absence was analysed, sequencing depth was taken to be roughly uniform across donors. In a later analysis, DRB1 alleles had the most associated TCRs; HLA-C alleles the fewest.

A multiplex PCR was run with 60 Vbeta primers and 13 Jbeta primers. The data were produced by immunoSEQ multiplex PCR, yet TCRdb's version contains in-frame clones alone and is incomplete. The sample lists hundreds of thousands of clones; just over 70% were seen once. Comments on this clone: The target antigen is unknown. In the same sample, other DNA sequences code for this CDR3.

V was clipped by 2 bases and J by 0 bases, with 3 bases between them. This CDR3 contains 13 residues. Germline CDR1 is MNHEY and CDR2 is SMNVEV (reference sequence). This chain joins TRBV27 and TRBJ2-3; unclear D gene. Source material: PBMCs. This clonotype was sampled from a female donor in good health and CMV-seronegative. CDR3 sequence reads: CASSLPSTDTQYF. In DNA, the CDR3 is TGTGCCAGCAGTTTACCTAGCACAGATACGCAGTATTTT.